The 19 T cell receptor beta chains below come from one sample, sequenced in a study of OX40 agonist ivuxolimab in advanced cancers. Measured with immunoSEQ multiplex PCR; TCRdb has only the in-frame clones, and not every one. The repertoire holds about 64,000 clones, with about 91% as singletons. The sequenced sample was CD4+ or CD8+ T cells sorted from blood, obtained in a trial of the OX40 agonist ivuxolimab. Every receptor here comes from an adult with an advanced solid tumor such as melanoma, head and neck, liver or kidney cancer.

The chain joins TRBV11-3 to TRBJ2-2; the match to TRBD2 covers 11 bases. The CDR3 consists of 17 residues. The V gene's germline CDR1 is SGHNT and CDR2 YENEEA. J lost 5 bases, V lost 5 bases, and 10 bases had no gene match. The CDR3 region has the DNA TGTGCCAGCAGCCGTTACCTAGCGGGAGGCGGGACCGGGGAGCTGTTTTTT. This sequence encodes CASSRYLAGGGTGELFF.

V gene TRBV5-1 combines with J gene TRBJ2-1; no clear D. V shed 3 bases and J shed 8 bases, with 12 bases lying between them. The CDR3 loop spans 13 amino acids. Germline CDR1 and CDR2: SGHRS and YFSETQ. The CDR3 loop reads CASSSRALDEQFF. In nucleotides, the CDR3 is TGCGCCAGCAGCTCCCGGGCCTTGGATGAGCAGTTCTTC.

The gene calls are TRBV11-2 and TRBJ2-7; D uncertain. Trimming removed 1 base from V and 6 bases from J, with 13 bases in between. This CDR3 contains 14 residues. Germline lookup yields CDR1 SGHAT and CDR2 FQNNGV. CDR3 in amino acids: CASSLGRVVVEQYF. As DNA, the CDR3 is TGTGCCAGCAGCTTAGGCCGGGTGGTCGTCGAGCAGTACTTC.

This chain connects TRBV29-1 to TRBJ1-1; TRBD1 is a possible D gene (5 bases). The CDR3 has 13 amino acids. The germline V and J ends were trimmed by 4 bases and 6 bases, with 15 bases remaining between them. Germline V gene data show CDR1 as SQVTM and CDR2 as ANQGSEA. Here the CDR3 DNA reads TGCAGCGTTGTGGGTTGGGGGTGGTCTGAAGCTTTCTTT. Its protein product is CSVVGWGWSEAFF.

This chain links TRBV11-2 with TRBJ2-7; D is possibly TRBD2 (5 bases). V was cut by 3 bases and J by 2 bases, with 11 bases left in between. CDR1 SGHAT and CDR2 FQNNGV come from the germline V gene. CDR3 length equals 14 residues. The CDR3 loop reads CASSFRSGTYEQYF. CDR3 in DNA: TGTGCCAGCAGCTTCCGGTCCGGGACCTACGAGCAGTACTTC. The full variable domain, rest sourced from reference TRBV11-2 and TRBJ2-7, is EAGVAQSPRYKIIEKRQSVAFWCNPISGHATLYWYQQILGQGPKLLIQFQNNGVVDDSQLPKDRFSAERLKGVDSTLKIQPAKLEDSAVYLCASSFRSGTYEQYFGPGTRLTVT.

The J gene is TRBJ1-2, the V gene TRBV5-1, with D perhaps matching TRBD1 (6 bases). V lost 0 bases and J 8 bases, leaving 17 bases between the germline ends. The CDR3 totals 15 residues. The germline gives CDR1 SGHRS, CDR2 YFSETQ. The CDR3 loop is CASSLAVQGPGGYTF. The CDR3 DNA is TGCGCCAGCAGCTTGGCCGTTCAGGGGCCAGGAGGCTACACCTTC.

The chain has TRBV15 and TRBJ2-1; TRBD1 matches 11 bases. This CDR3 is built from 15 residues. V lost 5 bases and J lost 6; bases outside the gene matches: 6. Germline V gene sequence: CDR1 LNHNV, CDR2 YYDKDF (reference sequence). CDR3 DNA: TGTGCCACCAGCGGACAGGGGGCTAAGGGCAATGAGCAGTTCTTC. Translation: CATSGQGAKGNEQFF.

The rearrangement uses TRBV19 and TRBJ1-3; 8 nucleotides agree with TRBD1. CDR1 is LNHDA, CDR2 SQIVND, per germline (reference sequence). The CDR3 covers 15 residues. V dropped 6 bases and J dropped 2; count of bases not matched to a gene: 6. The CDR3 loop is CASSGTGSPGNTIYF. The CDR3 DNA follows: TGTGCCAGTAGCGGGACAGGTTCCCCTGGAAACACCATATATTTT.

The chain combines TRBV5-5 with TRBJ2-5; 9 bases are a match to TRBD1. Germline lookup yields CDR1 SGHKS and CDR2 YYEKEE (reference sequence). V gave up 1 base and J gave up 1 base; unmatched junction bases: 5. The CDR3 is made up of 16 amino acids. CDR3 loop: CASSLTGGAGQETQYF. As DNA, the CDR3 is TGTGCCAGCAGCTTGACAGGGGGCGCGGGCCAAGAGACCCAGTACTTC.

This sequence joins TRBV6-4 and TRBJ2-2, with TRBD2 matching 7 bases. Germline CDR1 is MRHNA and CDR2 is SNTAGT. Germline trimming cut 5 bases from V and 4 bases from J; bases unmatched to any gene: 1. The CDR3 has 13 residues. The CDR3 region is CASSPSGTGELFF. The CDR3, as DNA: TGTGCCAGCAGTCCTAGCGGCACCGGGGAGCTGTTTTTT.

J is TRBJ2-3 and V is TRBV19, with a tentative D call TRBD1 (6 bases). The CDR3 loop spans 15 amino acids. Germline CDR1 and CDR2: LNHDA and SQIVND (reference sequence). V was shortened by 7 bases and J by 2 bases, with 16 bases between the two germline ends. The CDR3 bases are TGTGCCAGTACCCAGACAGGTATTCACACAGATACGCAGTATTTT. This encodes CASTQTGIHTDTQYF.

The V call is TRBV6-5, the J call TRBJ2-5, with 14 bases that match TRBD2. Trimming took 6 bases from V and 4 from J; bases not matched to a gene: 4. Germline V lookup: CDR1 MNHEY, CDR2 SVGAGI. The CDR3 sequence is 15 residues long. The CDR3 reads CASRRLAGGGETQYF. CDR3 nucleotide sequence: TGTGCCAGCAGACGACTAGCGGGAGGGGGAGAGACCCAGTACTTC.

This clone was counted a single time. The V and J genes are TRBV19 and TRBJ1-4, with D hard to call. Germline CDR1 is LNHDA and CDR2 is SQIVND (reference sequence). The CDR3 has 17 amino acids. V gave up 9 bases and J gave up 8 bases, with 28 bases separating them. CDR3 sequence (DNA): TGTGCCAGCGCTCCCGGCGGATGGTCTGGGGTTCGAGAAAAACTGTTTTTT. It translates to CASAPGGWSGVREKLFF.

The chain has TRBV11-2 and TRBJ2-3, with 9 bases lining up with TRBD2. This CDR3 has 17 amino acids. Germline CDR1 SGHAT, CDR2 FQNNGV. The junction had 16 bases not matched to a gene; V was cut back by 6 bases and J by 6 bases. In DNA form, the CDR3 reads TGTGCCAGCAGGCCATCCCTAGCGGGGAGGAGGGCCGATACGCAGTATTTT. Its protein product is CASRPSLAGRRADTQYF.

This chain joins TRBV23-1 and TRBJ2-1; 7 bases line up with TRBD1. TRBV23-1 is placed among ORFs of uncertain function. CDR3 length: 13 residues. The V gene end was trimmed by 9 bases and the J gene end by 7 bases; junction bases not matched to a gene: 9. CDR3 in amino acids: CASIRQGPNEQFF. The CDR3 bases are TGCGCCAGTATAAGACAGGGACCTAATGAGCAGTTCTTC.

The V gene is TRBV18, the J gene TRBJ2-7; perhaps TRBD1 as D (5 bases). V was shortened by 3 bases and J by 6 bases, with 15 bases between the two germline ends. Germline-derived CDR1 and CDR2 are KGHSH and LQKENI. This CDR3 spans 14 amino acids. CDR3: CASSPGTGHLEQYF. CDR3 bases: TGTGCCAGCTCACCGGGAACCGGACATCTCGAGCAGTACTTC.

V gene TRBV29-1 combines with J gene TRBJ2-6; D may be TRBD1 (5 bases). Trimming removed 4 bases from V and 2 bases from J, with 9 bases in between. The germline V gene has CDR1 SQVTM and CDR2 ANQGSEA. CDR3 length: 14 amino acids. As DNA, the CDR3 is TGCAGCGTTGCCCAGGGAACTGGGGCCAACGTCCTGACTTTC. This translates into CSVAQGTGANVLTF.

This sequence joins TRBV10-3 and TRBJ2-3; no firm D call. Trimming removed 7 bases at V and 5 bases at J, with 16 bases between. Germline CDR1 and CDR2: ENHRY and SYGVKD. This CDR3 has 14 amino acids. CDR3 amino acids: CAITKDGPIDTQYF. The CDR3 DNA follows: TGTGCCATCACCAAGGACGGCCCGATAGATACGCAGTATTTT.

The chain carries TRBV28 and TRBJ2-1; TRBD1 agrees at 10 bases. The CDR3 spans 14 residues. V lost 8 bases and J lost 7; bases outside the gene matches: 8. Germline V CDR1 and CDR2: MDHEN, SYDVKM. The CDR3 here is CASWGQGIGNEQFF. CDR3 nucleotide sequence: TGTGCCAGCTGGGGACAGGGGATAGGGAATGAGCAGTTCTTC. Complete variable domain (other parts from reference TRBV28 and TRBJ2-1): DVKVTQSSRYLVKRTGEKVFLECVQDMDHENMFWYRQDPGLGLRLIYFSYDVKMKEKGDIPEGYSVSREKKERFSLILESASTNQTSMYLCASWGQGIGNEQFFGPGTRLTVL.